This TCR beta chain came from a study of T cell responses to AZD1222 COVID-19 vaccine (dated by TCRdb to the early 2020s). Regarding the research as a whole: AZD1222 recipients whose second dose came at about 4 weeks and those whose second dose came at about 12 weeks were combined into one group, since spike-specific TCR depth and breadth did not differ between the two schedules. A total of about 250 trial participants underwent TCR sequencing, of whom more than 200 had received two doses of AZD1222 and around 25 had received two doses of the MenACWY control vaccine. Enrollment into the trials was organized by age into subgroups of 18-55, 56-69 and 70-plus years, and those subgroups contained roughly 140, 27 and 60 TCR-sequenced participants, respectively. The investigation overall reported the following: Spike-specific TCR breadth and depth rose significantly after two AZD1222 doses compared with day 0 and with MenACWY recipients. Participants were mostly white British, with more females than males. The authors suggested clonal diversity may have been underestimated. Conclusions about previously exposed vaccinees are limited because only five to seven AZD1222 recipients were SARS-CoV-2 seropositive at baseline. Epitopes outside the regions mutated in the B.1.351 and B.1.1.7 variants were reportedly recognized by nearly half of the unique spike-specific TCRs. Because no day 14 peak-response samples were available, repertoires were characterized only after the peak T cell response. In the small 56-69-year group, the increase in depth fell short of significance, most likely because of low power. Vaccine-associated CD4 TCRs spanned the whole spike protein, with dominant responses in regions 160-218 and 743-854.

V is cut by 5 bases and J by 6 bases, and the space between the germline ends is 12 bases. Taken from the germline V gene (reference sequence), the CDR1 and CDR2 loops are SGHNT and YYREEE. Including cysteine and phenylalanine, the CDR3 has 13 amino acids. The retained sequence is limited to the CDR3, 39 bases, with the frame set at the first base. Comment on this clone: No antigen is known for it. Per-base qualities were not stored, and no clone one base away is much larger.

The sample's time point label, in plain terms: baseline before first vaccination. The vaccinee samples were drawn from two UK trials, COV001 and COV002, one of which was a single-blind randomized controlled phase 2/3 trial testing AZD1222 (ChAdOx1 nCoV-19) in healthy adults. For TCRbeta chain sequencing, PBMC samples from trial participants were taken at day 0 and at day 28 after the second dose. The CDR3 regions of human TCRbeta chains were subjected to immunosequencing. The study's processing was this. Repertoire TCRs were matched against a reference library of SARS-CoV-2-specific TCRs generated with the MIRA antigen-specificity platform. Breadth was defined as the fraction of unique TCRs that were SARS-CoV-2-associated, and depth was defined as the fraction of total T cells that were SARS-CoV-2-associated. Using the MIRA data, every spike-specific TCR was mapped to the spike region that the TCR reacted to and assigned to either a CD4 or a CD8 class. Log10-transformed breadth and depth values were compared by one-way ANOVA with Sidak's multiple comparisons tests. This is the immuneACCESS table as TCRdb keeps it, with only in-frame sequences that have V and J called. A part of the clones is gone; compared with another copy, unresolved V genes explain less than half, and the rest is unexplained. D and trimming come from the DNA, and the V and J calls and clone size come from that table. Present in this sample are under 150,000 clones, around 93% of which were seen just once. Jointly, the top ten make up roughly 3.1% of the sample.

Sequences were derived from peripheral blood, sampled on day 0 of AZD1222 vaccination. The TCR originated in an adult in good health. The sequence links TRBV5-4 to TRBJ2-1, with the D gene call left open. Read as DNA, the sequence is TGTGCCAGCAGAACCGTTACGGGCAATGAGCAGTTCTTC. It translates to CASRTVTGNEQFF. The full variable domain, completed from the reference TRBV5-4 and TRBJ2-1 proteins outside the CDR3, reads ETGVTQSPTHLIKTRGQQVTLRCSSQSGHNTVSWYQQALGQGPQFIFQYYREEENGRGNFPPRFSGLQFPNYSSELNVNALELDDSALYLCASRTVTGNEQFFGPGTRLTVL.